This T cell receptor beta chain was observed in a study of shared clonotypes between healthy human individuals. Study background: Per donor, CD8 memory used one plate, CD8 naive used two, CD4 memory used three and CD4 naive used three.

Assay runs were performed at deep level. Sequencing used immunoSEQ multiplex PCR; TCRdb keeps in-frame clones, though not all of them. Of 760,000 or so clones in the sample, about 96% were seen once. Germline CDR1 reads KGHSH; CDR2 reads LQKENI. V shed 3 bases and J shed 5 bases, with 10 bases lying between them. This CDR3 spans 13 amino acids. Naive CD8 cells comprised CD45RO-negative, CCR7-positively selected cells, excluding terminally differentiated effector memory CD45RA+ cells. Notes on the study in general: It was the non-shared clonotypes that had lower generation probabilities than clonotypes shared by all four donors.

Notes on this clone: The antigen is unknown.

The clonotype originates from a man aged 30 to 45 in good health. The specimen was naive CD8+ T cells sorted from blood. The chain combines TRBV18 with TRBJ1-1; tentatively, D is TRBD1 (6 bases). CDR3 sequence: CASSPRGGTEAFF. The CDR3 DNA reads TGTGCCAGCTCACCTAGGGGGGGAACTGAAGCTTTCTTT. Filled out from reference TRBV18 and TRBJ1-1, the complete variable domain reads NAGVMQNPRHLVRRRGQEARLRCSPMKGHSHVYWYRQLPEEGLKFMVYLQKENIIDESGMPKERFSAEFPKEGPSILRIQQVVRGDSAAYFCASSPRGGTEAFFGQGTRLTVV.